Detailed here is one T cell receptor beta chain. Its matching antigen is unknown. These data belong to a study of T cell responses to AZD1222 COVID-19 vaccine. Data came from immunoSEQ multiplex PCR; TCRdb stores just in-frame clones and leaves some out. This table has some 120,000 clones, over 75% appearing once. Investigators merged groups given second doses at roughly 4 or roughly 12 weeks. V gave up 4 bases and J gave up 2 bases, with 18 bases separating them. Germline values: CDR1 SGHDT, CDR2 YYEEEE. The CDR3 sequence is 16 residues long. The study, taken as a whole, reports: Dominant at 160-218 and 743-854, vaccine-associated CD4 TCRs also spanned spike.

The sample was peripheral blood, taken 28 days after the second AZD1222 dose. This chain uses TRBV5-6 with TRBJ1-1; a weak D match, TRBD1 (6 bases). This receptor was identified in an adult who received the AZD1222 COVID-19 vaccine. The CDR3 DNA follows: TGTGCCAGCAGCCTACAGGGTTTGAGGCACAACACTGAAGCTTTCTTT. This encodes CASSLQGLRHNTEAFF.